This passage covers 14 T cell receptor beta chains from one sample sequenced in a study of type 1 regulatory T cells. From the reads, TCRdb called clonotypes with MiXCR, one entry per CDR3 protein. Altogether 60,000 to 80,000 distinct CDR3 sequences are present, 63% being singletons, with the ten largest covering 7.6%. Their recognized antigens are unknown. The sample was cultured T cells, either the whole culture or a sorted T cell fraction (not recorded which). Subset noted: Tr1-enriched cell product generated in vitro against host alloantigens. These receptors all stem from a human donor in good health.

This clonotype has only a few counts. The chain recombines TRBV9 with TRBJ2-3; D might be TRBD1 (6 bases). Germline V CDR1 and CDR2: SGDLS, YYNGEE. The length of the CDR3 is 13 residues. The germline V and J ends were trimmed by 5 bases and 2 bases, with 9 bases remaining between them. The chain's CDR3 is CASRQGSTDTQYF. CDR3 sequence (DNA): TGTGCCAGCAGACAGGGTTCCACAGATACGCAGTATTTT.

J is TRBJ2-5 and V is TRBV12-3 or TRBV12-4; D remains unclear. CDR3 length: 13 residues. The V end lost 6 bases, the J end lost 5 bases, and 13 bases lay between the germline ends. The CDR3 DNA sequence: TGTGCCAGCAGCTACAGTCGTAGTGAGACCCAGTACTTC. Encoded protein: CASSYSRSETQYF.

The chain has TRBV4-1 and TRBJ1-4; D unclear. Trimming took off 0 bases at V and 0 bases at J, with 8 bases between the two ends. Germline-derived CDR1 and CDR2 are MGHRA and YSYEKL. The CDR3 runs 16 residues. The CDR3, as DNA: TGCGCCAGCAGCCAAGACGGATTTGCAACTAATGAAAAACTGTTTTTT. Protein product: CASSQDGFATNEKLFF.

The rearrangement uses TRBV5-1 and TRBJ1-1; no definite D call. This CDR3 spans 14 amino acids. V was cut by 0 bases and J by 6 bases, with 12 bases left in between. The germline gives CDR1 SGHRS, CDR2 YFSETQ. CDR3 residues: CASSLVRASSEAFF. CDR3 coding DNA: TGCGCCAGCAGCTTGGTGAGGGCCTCCTCTGAAGCTTTCTTT.

The V gene is TRBV7-6, the J gene TRBJ2-3; 10 bases align to TRBD2. The V gene's germline CDR1 is SGHVS and CDR2 FNYEAQ. V lost 4 bases and J lost 3; bases outside the gene matches: 7. CDR3 size: 16 residues. Here the CDR3 DNA reads TGTGCCAGCAGCTCCCTAGGGGGACTAGCGACAGATACGCAGTATTTT. Protein sequence: CASSSLGGLATDTQYF.

This clonotype was seen a handful of times. The rearrangement joins TRBV27 to TRBJ1-3; tentative D call: TRBD1 (5 bases). The germline CDR1 and CDR2 sequences are MNHEY and SMNVEV (reference sequence). The CDR3 loop spans 15 amino acids. V gave up 4 bases and J gave up 0 bases, with 10 bases separating them. The CDR3 loop is CASSSAGGSGNTIYF. In DNA form, the CDR3 reads TGTGCCAGCAGTTCCGCCGGGGGCTCTGGAAACACCATATATTTT.

This chain uses TRBV4-3 with TRBJ2-4, with 8 bases aligning to TRBD1. CDR3 length equals 16 residues. Germline trimming cut 0 bases from V and 8 bases from J; bases unmatched to any gene: 9. Germline lookup yields CDR1 LGHNA and CDR2 YSLEER. Here the CDR3 reads CASSQEAGGAGHIQYF. CDR3 DNA sequence: TGCGCCAGCAGCCAAGAGGCAGGGGGCGCGGGACACATTCAGTACTTC.

The chain uses TRBV5-4 and TRBJ2-3; TRBD1 matches 7 bases. Germline V gene data show CDR1 as SGHNT and CDR2 as YYREEE (reference sequence). This CDR3 has 15 amino acids. V shed 3 bases and J 0 bases; nucleotides not matched to a gene: 4. CDR3 sequence reads: CASSYRGSSTDTQYF. CDR3 DNA: TGTGCCAGCAGCTACAGGGGATCCAGCACAGATACGCAGTATTTT.

V gene TRBV2 combines with J gene TRBJ1-5; D ambiguous. CDR3 length: 13 residues. Between the trimmed V and J ends, which lost 0 bases and 9 bases, there was a span of 9 bases. Germline CDR1 reads SNHLY; CDR2 reads FYNNEI. The CDR3 bases are TGTGCCAGCAGTGAAGCGCCACGGAGGCCCCAGCATTTT. Its translation is CASSEAPRRPQHF.

The chain joins TRBV10-3 to TRBJ2-2; D not certain. The V end lost 7 bases, the J end lost 1 base, and 10 bases lay between the germline ends. This CDR3 comprises 14 residues. CDR1 ENHRY and CDR2 SYGVKD come from the germline V gene. CDR3 bases: TGTGCCATCACCCGAGACAAGAACACCGGGGAGCTGTTTTTT. Translation gives CAITRDKNTGELFF.

The rearrangement joins TRBV4-2 to TRBJ2-3, with D possibly being TRBD2 (5 bases). The CDR3 has 14 amino acids. Germline CDR1 is LGHNA and CDR2 is YNFKEQ. V lost 1 base to trimming and J lost 2 bases, with 7 bases between them. In DNA form, the CDR3 reads TGTGCCAGCAGCCAAGGGACTCTCACAGATACGCAGTATTTT. This sequence encodes CASSQGTLTDTQYF.

This clonotype was detected a few times. V and J are TRBV27 and TRBJ2-1, with D possibly TRBD2 on 5 matching bases. Germline V gene sequence: CDR1 MNHEY, CDR2 SMNVEV (reference sequence). V was clipped by 6 bases and J by 0 bases, with 12 bases between them. This CDR3 region has 15 residues. CDR3 residues: CASRSTRSSYNEQFF. CDR3 bases: TGTGCCAGCAGGTCAACTAGGAGCTCCTACAATGAGCAGTTCTTC.

The chain employs TRBV2 and TRBJ2-3, with D uncertain. This CDR3 spans 14 amino acids. Per germline, CDR1 SNHLY and CDR2 FYNNEI. V shed 5 bases and J shed 1 base, with 10 bases lying between them. CDR3 sequence reads: CASSFTLRTDTQYF. Written as DNA, the CDR3 is TGTGCCAGCAGTTTCACCTTGCGCACAGATACGCAGTATTTT. The whole variable domain, remainder taken from reference TRBV2 and TRBJ2-3, is EPEVTQTPSHQVTQMGQEVILRCVPISNHLYFYWYRQILGQKVEFLVSFYNNEISEKSEIFDDQFSVERPDGSNFTLKIRSTKLEDSAMYFCASSFTLRTDTQYFGPGTRLTVL.

The rearrangement joins TRBV5-5 to TRBJ2-1; 8 nucleotides line up with TRBD2. Germline V gene data show CDR1 as SGHKS and CDR2 as YYEKEE (reference sequence). This CDR3 is built from 16 residues. J lost 7 bases, V lost 0 bases, and 9 bases had no gene match. CDR3 nucleotide sequence: TGTGCCAGCAGCTTGGTTAGCACTAGCGGCATGAATGAGCAGTTCTTC. Translating it yields CASSLVSTSGMNEQFF.